This is a list of T cell receptor beta chains from one sample in a study of blood T cell repertoires in COVID-19. This table comes from immunoSEQ multiplex PCR, and its TCRdb copy is limited to in-frame clones, with some not included. The sample shows hundreds of thousands of clones, around nine tenths of them seen only once. Input material: peripheral blood. Receptor source: a woman aged 45-60 years with active or convalescent COVID-19. The CDR3 runs from the conserved cysteine through the conserved F or W. A D gene is named only where the DNA matches it firmly. Expanded clones are given a class, and other clones once, few, many or no size at all.

V gene	clone size	J gene	D gene	CDR3 protein	CDR3 DNA
TRBV6-6	few	TRBJ2-1	-	CASSSPGGVRDEQFF	TGTGCCAGCAGTTCCCCTGGCGGGGTGCGCGATGAGCAGTTCTTC
TRBV19	-	TRBJ1-2	-	CASEDSSYGYTF	TGTGCCAGTGAAGACAGCAGCTATGGCTACACCTTC
TRBV5-6	-	TRBJ2-3	TRBD2	CASSFWRGASSTDTQYF	TGTGCCAGCAGCTTTTGGCGGGGGGCCTCTAGCACAGATACGCAGTATTTT
TRBV5-1	once	TRBJ1-4	-	CASSLEGRGTNEKLFF	TGCGCCAGCAGCTTGGAGGGGAGGGGAACTAATGAAAAACTGTTTTTT
TRBV7-2	-	TRBJ2-1	-	CASSLEGTSYNEQFF	TGTGCCAGCAGCTTAGAAGGGACTTCCTACAATGAGCAGTTCTTC
TRBV7-9	-	TRBJ1-2	-	CASSLSRTNNYGYTF	TGTGCCAGCAGCCTTTCACGGACTAATAACTATGGCTACACCTTC
TRBV5-4	-	TRBJ2-3	-	CASSLMIAGPSTDTQYF	TGTGCCAGCAGCTTGATGATCGCGGGCCCGAGCACAGATACGCAGTATTTT
TRBV30	-	TRBJ2-7	-	CAWSVLGGEQYF	TGTGCCTGGAGTGTACTAGGGGGCGAGCAGTACTTC
TRBV19	few	TRBJ1-1	-	CASSIDPVTVGTEAFF	TGTGCCAGTAGTATAGATCCGGTCACAGTGGGCACTGAAGCTTTCTTT
TRBV6-2/TRBV6-3	once	TRBJ2-7	TRBD2	CASSYARGVYEQYF	TGTGCCAGCAGTTACGCCCGGGGGGTCTACGAGCAGTACTTC
TRBV14	-	TRBJ1-2	-	CASSLAGAGYTF	TGTGCCAGCAGCCTGGCGGGAGCTGGCTACACCTTC
TRBV4-3	-	TRBJ1-2	-	CASSQLREYGYTF	TGCGCCAGCAGCCAATTGCGGGAATATGGCTACACCTTC
TRBV19	-	TRBJ2-5	TRBD2	CASSSPRRGGGQETQYF	TGTGCCAGTAGTTCACCTCGGCGGGGCGGGGGACAAGAGACCCAGTACTTC
TRBV21-1	-	TRBJ2-5	-	CASSKGGQHQETQYF	TGTGCCAGCAGCAAAGGGGGACAGCACCAAGAGACCCAGTACTTC
TRBV7-2	-	TRBJ2-7	-	CASREQANSYEQYF	TGTGCCAGCAGAGAACAGGCCAACTCCTACGAGCAGTACTTC
TRBV4-3	-	TRBJ2-3	TRBD1	CASSQGRTGTTDTQYF	TGCGCCAGCAGCCAAGGCAGGACAGGAACCACAGATACGCAGTATTTT
TRBV28	once	TRBJ2-3	TRBD2	CASSLPLAGGNTNTQYF	TGTGCCAGCAGCCTACCCCTAGCGGGGGGTAACACAAATACGCAGTATTTT
TRBV12-5	-	TRBJ1-5	-	CASGLPDQPQHF	TGTGCTAGTGGTTTGCCAGATCAGCCCCAGCATTTT
TRBV7-2	once	TRBJ2-5	TRBD2	CASSLEVAGGRETQYF	TGTGCCAGCAGCTTAGAGGTAGCGGGGGGGCGAGAGACCCAGTACTTC
TRBV5-1	-	TRBJ1-4	TRBD1	CASSLEVTGNEKLFF	TGCGCCAGCAGCTTGGAGGTGACAGGGAATGAAAAACTGTTTTTT
TRBV4-3	-	TRBJ2-1	TRBD1	CASSQVGGGNEQFF	TGCGCCAGCAGCCAGGTAGGGGGCGGCAATGAGCAGTTCTTC
TRBV5-4	-	TRBJ2-1	TRBD2	CASSGLTSGGNNEQFF	TGTGCCAGCAGCGGACTGACTAGCGGGGGCAACAATGAGCAGTTCTTC
TRBV24-1	-	TRBJ2-7	TRBD2	CATSDTRTSGRAHSYEQYF	TGTGCCACCAGTGATACCCGGACTAGCGGGAGGGCCCACTCCTACGAGCAGTACTTC
TRBV30	-	TRBJ1-2	TRBD1	CAWGQVSNYGYTF	TGTGCCTGGGGACAGGTCTCTAACTATGGCTACACCTTC
TRBV10-1	-	TRBJ2-5	TRBD2	CAGTSGGVQETQYF	TGCGCCGGGACTAGCGGGGGGGTTCAAGAGACCCAGTACTTC
TRBV6-5	-	TRBJ2-1	TRBD2	CASSFGLASTYNEQFF	TGTGCCAGCAGTTTTGGACTAGCGAGTACTTACAATGAGCAGTTCTTC
TRBV5-4	-	TRBJ2-1	TRBD1	CASSYPRQGSYNEQFF	TGTGCCAGCAGCTACCCCCGACAGGGCTCCTACAATGAGCAGTTCTTC
TRBV5-6	-	TRBJ1-1	TRBD1	CASSLVLRTGRNTEAFF	TGTGCCAGCAGCTTGGTACTACGGACAGGAAGGAACACTGAAGCTTTCTTT
TRBV5-1	-	TRBJ2-1	TRBD2	CASSPAGGNEQFF	TGCGCCAGCAGTCCAGCGGGAGGCAATGAGCAGTTCTTC
TRBV6-1	-	TRBJ1-2	TRBD1	CASSESWQGVRYGYTF	TGTGCCAGCAGTGAATCGTGGCAGGGGGTACGATATGGCTACACCTTC
TRBV6-5	once	TRBJ1-1	TRBD1	CASSNGQEKAFF	TGTGCCAGCAGCAACGGACAGGAGAAAGCTTTCTTT
TRBV6-2/TRBV6-3	-	TRBJ2-2	TRBD1	CASSYPTGENTGELFF	TGTGCCAGCAGTTACCCAACAGGGGAGAACACCGGGGAGCTGTTTTTT
TRBV5-4	-	TRBJ2-5	-	CASSLGTRQETQYF	TGTGCCAGCAGCTTGGGAACTAGGCAAGAGACCCAGTACTTC
TRBV25-1	few	TRBJ1-5	TRBD1	CASSPSGQGSQPQHF	TGTGCCAGCAGCCCATCTGGACAGGGCAGCCAGCCCCAGCATTTT
TRBV6-2/TRBV6-3	-	TRBJ2-1	-	CASSDTPYNEQFF	TGTGCCAGCAGCGACACCCCCTACAATGAGCAGTTCTTC
TRBV30	-	TRBJ2-7	TRBD2	CAWTAAGGSAEQYF	TGTGCCTGGACGGCGGCGGGAGGAAGTGCCGAGCAGTACTTC
TRBV18	-	TRBJ1-3	-	CASSPFAQVSSGNTIYF	TGTGCCAGCTCACCGTTTGCACAGGTTTCCTCTGGAAACACCATATATTTT
TRBV4-3	-	TRBJ2-4	-	CASSQDGGFGQYF	TGCGCCAGCAGCCAAGATGGCGGATTTGGTCAGTACTTC